The sequence of this T cell receptor (beta chain) was determined in a study of cytomegalovirus exposure and HLA in healthy donors. Broader study findings: Three chains linked to CMV were shown in vitro to be specific for CMV antigens.

The CDR3 has 15 amino acids. Germline V gene data show CDR1 as SEHNR and CDR2 as FQNEAQ (reference sequence). Trimming removed 4 bases from V and 5 bases from J; junction bases left unmatched: 7. Amplification used 60 Vbeta primers and 13 Jbeta primers. The data were produced by immunoSEQ multiplex PCR, yet TCRdb's version contains in-frame clones alone and is incomplete. The table lists 200,000 to 250,000 clones, roughly 85% of them singletons, with 1.5% to 2% in the top ten. As to this clone: The antigen is unknown.

The clonotype originates from a man younger than 35 in good health and CMV-seronegative. Sequenced: PBMCs. The chain joins TRBV7-9 to TRBJ1-5, with TRBD1 identical over 8 bases. CDR3 residues: CASSYNDRGDQPQHF. The DNA for the CDR3 is TGTGCCAGCAGCTATAATGACAGGGGAGATCAGCCCCAGCATTTT.